The sequence of this T cell receptor beta chain was determined in a study of low-dose radiotherapy and immunotherapy resistance in tumors. As for the study in general: While receiving nivolumab 240 mg every two weeks, patients also received ipilimumab 1 mg/kg every six weeks, both intravenously.

The donors' regimen was nivolumab, ipilimumab, aspirin, low-dose cyclophosphamide and low-dose radiotherapy. TRAV- and TRBV-specific primers primed first-strand cDNA, covering alpha and beta chains. TCRs were amplified for 15 to 25 PCR cycles with a constant-region primer and V-primer adapter. MiXCR, run by TCRdb on the reads, gives a single entry per CDR3 protein. The sample carries approximately 14,000 distinct CDR3 sequences, about half recorded once. J was trimmed by 4 bases and V by 9 bases; bases with no gene match: 10. The CDR3 is made up of 15 amino acids. The clonotype was recovered from a human donor with advanced metastatic prostate, ovarian, gallbladder or colorectal cancer (not recorded which). This table probably holds off-target reads from a library built for another chain. The chain joins TRBV23-1 to TRBJ2-2; 8 nucleotides match TRBD1. TRBV23-1 is identified as an open reading frame with a role that is uncertain. CDR3 region: CARSRTGWSTGELFF. The CDR3, as DNA: TGCGCCAGGTCTCGGACAGGGTGGAGCACCGGGGAGCTGTTTTTT.